Below are 17 T cell receptor beta chains sequenced from a single sample in a study of cytomegalovirus exposure and HLA in healthy donors. PCR employed 60 Vbeta and 13 Jbeta primers. The table came from immunoSEQ multiplex PCR; TCRdb's copy has only in-frame clones and leaves some out. The data show about 120,000 clones, around 80% seen once. Material for sequencing was PBMCs. Receptors were obtained from a female donor in good health and CMV-seronegative.

This sequence joins TRBV6-1 and TRBJ2-5; 11 nucleotides line up with TRBD2. The CDR3 covers 15 residues. The ends lost 3 bases at V and 2 bases at J; junction bases unmatched: 2. Germline CDR1 reads MNHNS; CDR2 reads SASEGT. The CDR3 nucleotides read TGTGCCAGCAGTGATTTAGCGGGGGGGCAAGAGACCCAGTACTTC. Its protein is CASSDLAGGQETQYF.

V and J are TRBV11-2 and TRBJ1-6, with a weak D call TRBD1 (6 bases). Trimming stripped 5 bases from V and 6 bases from J, with 17 bases between. CDR3 size: 16 residues. The germline gives CDR1 SGHAT, CDR2 FQNNGV. CDR3 nucleotides: TGTGCCAGCAGCAAAGACAGGTCTGTACTTAATTCACCCCTCCACTTT. Translating it yields CASSKDRSVLNSPLHF.

This clone has more than one count but fewer than ten. V usage is TRBV29-1 and J usage is TRBJ2-2; TRBD2 matches at 8 bases. Germline values: CDR1 SQVTM, CDR2 ANQGSEA. Trimming took 1 base from V and 5 from J; bases not matched to a gene: 9. CDR3 length: 16 residues. The CDR3 DNA reads TGCAGCGTTGAAGTACGTGGACTAGCATCGACCGGGGAGCTGTTTTTT. It is translated as CSVEVRGLASTGELFF.

This chain joins TRBV15 and TRBJ1-6, with D uncertain. Trimming shortened V by 0 bases and J by 3 bases, and 18 bases separated the two germline ends. The CDR3 runs 19 residues. Germline V CDR1 and CDR2: LNHNV, YYDKDF (reference sequence). The CDR3 sequence is CATSRDPRGVGIYNSPLHF. The CDR3 bases are TGTGCCACCAGCAGAGATCCTCGGGGAGTGGGGATCTATAATTCACCCCTCCACTTT.

The chain links TRBV2 to TRBJ2-1; TRBD2 matches at 8 bases. This CDR3 region has 14 residues. The J segment lost 5 bases and the V segment lost 11 bases, leaving 11 bases of the junction unmatched. CDR1 is SNHLY, CDR2 FYNNEI, per germline. The CDR3 nucleotides read TGTGCCTCAACCGGGACTAGAATTCACAATGAGCAGTTCTTC. It is translated as CASTGTRIHNEQFF.

Written as DNA, the CDR3 is TGTGCCAGCAGTATAAAATCGGGACAGGGAGGGAATGAAAAACTGTTTTTT. It is translated as CASSIKSGQGGNEKLFF. The chain carries TRBV7-8 and TRBJ1-4; 9 bases agree with TRBD1. V lost 6 bases and J lost 5; bases outside the gene matches: 13. Germline assignment: CDR1 SGHVS and CDR2 FQNEAQ. The CDR3 sequence is 17 residues long.

The chain links TRBV2 to TRBJ2-4; no reliable D call. Germline CDR1 SNHLY, CDR2 FYNNEI. Trimming removed 7 bases at V and 3 bases at J, with 10 bases between. This CDR3 comprises 13 residues. As DNA, the CDR3 is TGTGCCAGCAATTCCGAGGTCAAAAACATTCAGTACTTC. This codes for CASNSEVKNIQYF.

The chain uses TRBV7-2 and TRBJ2-7, with 14 nucleotides matching TRBD2. The germline gives CDR1 SGHTA, CDR2 FQGNSA. The ends lost 4 bases at V and 7 bases at J; junction bases unmatched: 9. The CDR3 extends over 16 amino acids. CDR3 sequence: CASSSRTSGGSLEQYF. CDR3 DNA: TGTGCCAGCAGCTCCAGGACTAGCGGGGGGTCTTTAGAGCAGTACTTC.

CDR3 sequence reads: CASSEYGGGDTQYF. For the CDR3, the DNA is TGTGCCAGCAGTGAATACGGGGGGGGAGATACGCAGTATTTT. The rearrangement uses TRBV2 and TRBJ2-3; 8 bases agree with TRBD2. CDR1 is SNHLY and CDR2 is FYNNEI in the germline V gene. The CDR3 spans 14 residues. The trim removed 2 bases at V and 5 bases at J, leaving 3 bases unmatched.

This sequence joins TRBV19 and TRBJ2-1; D might be TRBD2 (5 bases). The CDR3 covers 13 residues. The germline V gene has CDR1 LNHDA and CDR2 SQIVND (reference sequence). Trimming took off 0 bases at V and 10 bases at J, with 10 bases between the two ends. CDR3 loop: CASSIDLPGEQFF. CDR3 nucleotides: TGTGCCAGTAGTATAGATCTACCGGGAGAGCAGTTCTTC. Supplemented by reference TRBV19 and TRBJ2-1, the full variable domain reads DGGITQSPKYLFRKEGQNVTLSCEQNLNHDAMYWYRQDPGQGLRLIYYSQIVNDFQKGDIAEGYSVSREKKESFPLTVTSAQKNPTAFYLCASSIDLPGEQFFGPGTRLTVL.

The chain employs TRBV5-1 and TRBJ1-1; 9 bases agree with TRBD1. Germline CDR1 reads SGHRS; CDR2 reads YFSETQ. This CDR3 has 18 amino acids. The V segment lost 2 bases and the J segment 0 bases; nucleotides outside the gene matches: 11. Here the CDR3 reads CASSLTPGQGDMNTEAFF. CDR3 nucleotide sequence: TGCGCCAGCAGCTTAACCCCGGGACAGGGTGATATGAACACTGAAGCTTTCTTT.

The chain is built from TRBV5-1 and TRBJ2-7; D not resolved. Germline values: CDR1 SGHRS, CDR2 YFSETQ. The length of the CDR3 is 14 residues. Trimming stripped 0 bases from V and 9 bases from J, with 16 bases between. CDR3 sequence reads: CASSLERIYDGQYF. The CDR3 region has the DNA TGCGCCAGCAGCTTGGAGAGGATCTACGATGGGCAGTACTTC.

The chain links TRBV19 to TRBJ1-5, with TRBD1 matching 8 bases. The CDR3 contains 14 residues. The germline gives CDR1 LNHDA, CDR2 SQIVND (reference sequence). Trimming at V came to 3 bases and at J to 4 bases, leaving 2 bases not matched to a gene. The CDR3 is CASSIRTGNQPQHF. DNA for the CDR3: TGTGCCAGTAGTATTCGGACAGGGAATCAGCCCCAGCATTTT.

V usage is TRBV28 and J usage is TRBJ2-7, with 8 bases aligning to TRBD1. J was trimmed by 4 bases and V by 8 bases; bases with no gene match: 10. CDR3 length: 14 residues. CDR1 MDHEN and CDR2 SYDVKM come from the germline V gene. CDR3 sequence: CASGRDRGRYEQYF. The CDR3 DNA is TGTGCCAGCGGCCGCGACAGGGGTAGATACGAGCAGTACTTC.

V and J are TRBV2 and TRBJ1-5; 10 nucleotides line up with TRBD1. The CDR3 sequence is 15 residues long. V trimming: 7 bases; J trimming: 6 bases; junction bases outside the gene matches: 9. Germline loops: CDR1 SNHLY, CDR2 FYNNEI. CDR3 loop: CASTRDRGRSQPQHF. The DNA of the CDR3 is TGTGCCAGCACCAGAGACAGGGGGCGATCTCAGCCCCAGCATTTT.

This clone was recorded only once. The rearrangement uses TRBV6-1 and TRBJ2-2; 9 nucleotides match TRBD1. The germline CDR1 and CDR2 sequences are MNHNS and SASEGT. CDR3 length: 16 residues. J gave up 9 bases and V 2 bases, and 10 bases lay outside the gene matches. The chain's CDR3 is CASSERYRGPVRELFF. CDR3 DNA sequence: TGTGCCAGCAGTGAACGGTACAGGGGGCCGGTCCGGGAGCTGTTTTTT.

The genes are TRBV12-1 and TRBJ2-5; the DNA was not used to check the table's D call, TRBD1. TRBV12-1 is termed a pseudogene. This CDR3 is 15 amino acids long. CDR3: CARYRVPLYQETQYF. The DNA of the CDR3 is TGTGCCAGGTACAGGGTCCCATTATACCAAGAGACCCAGTACTTC.